The next 23 T cell receptor beta chains were all read from a single sample in a study of post-analysis software for immune sequencing data. Prepared TCR beta cDNA libraries contained unique molecular identifiers. TCRdb re-called the PCR reads with MiXCR, one entry per CDR3 protein. The sample includes 740,000 or so distinct CDR3 sequences, about 57% of them seen just once. General study points: TRBV segments more frequent in patients than in controls numbered roughly 5 and included TRBV5-6, TRBV5-1 and TRBV20-1.

No antigens are known for them. Sequenced: blood. These receptors came from a girl aged 5 to 17 with multiple sclerosis.

In this sample, this clonotype turned up a few times. The J gene is TRBJ2-1, the V gene TRBV5-1, with TRBD2 as a possible D gene (6 bases). Germline CDR1 and CDR2: SGHRS and YFSETQ. The CDR3 runs to 15 residues. V was clipped by 0 bases and J by 3 bases, with 10 bases between them. The CDR3 DNA sequence: TGCGCCAGCAGCTTGGTTCCGGGAGACTACAATGAGCAGTTCTTC. The encoded protein is CASSLVPGDYNEQFF.

The chain joins TRBV6-5 to TRBJ2-7, with 9 bases matching TRBD1. The germline V gene has CDR1 MNHEY and CDR2 SVGAGI. J lost 5 bases, V lost 8 bases, and 4 bases had no gene match. The CDR3 runs 12 residues. CDR3 region: CASGGQGNEQYF. CDR3 DNA sequence: TGTGCCAGCGGTGGACAGGGGAACGAGCAGTACTTC.

The rearrangement uses TRBV29-1 and TRBJ1-1; a weak D match, TRBD1 (6 bases). CDR1 and CDR2 from the germline V gene are SQVTM and ANQGSEA. This CDR3 is built from 12 residues. Deletions cut 8 bases from V and 3 bases from J, with 13 bases between. DNA of the CDR3: TGCAGCTCATTGACAGGCTACACTGAAGCTTTCTTT. It codes for CSSLTGYTEAFF.

The chain couples TRBV4-1 to TRBJ2-7; TRBD2 matches 8 bases. Per the germline V gene, CDR1 is MGHRA and CDR2 is YSYEKL. Germline trimming cut 0 bases from V and 5 bases from J; bases unmatched to any gene: 9. CDR3 size: 16 residues. The CDR3, as DNA: TGCGCCAGCAGCCAAGAAGGATCGGGAGGGAGCCACGAGCAGTACTTC. Translated: CASSQEGSGGSHEQYF.

The genes are TRBV5-1 and TRBJ2-1; D not certain. Trimming removed 0 bases from V and 6 bases from J, with 19 bases in between. The CDR3 consists of 17 residues. Germline V gene lookup returns CDR1 SGHRS and CDR2 YFSETQ. The CDR3 region has the DNA TGCGCCAGCAGCTTGGGATATGAGTCGGACCGACTCAATGAGCAGTTCTTC. Translating gives CASSLGYESDRLNEQFF.

This clonotype occurred many times. This chain connects TRBV10-3 to TRBJ2-3; no firm D call. CDR3 length: 14 amino acids. CDR1 and CDR2 from the germline V gene are ENHRY and SYGVKD. Trimming shortened V by 6 bases and J by 1 base, and 11 bases separated the two germline ends. The CDR3 loop reads CAISTSRGTDTQYF. CDR3 DNA: TGTGCCATCAGCACCTCCCGAGGCACAGATACGCAGTATTTT.

In DNA, the CDR3 is TGCAGTGCCTCTCAGCGGGGGTCTCGCCGCGAGCAGTACTTC. Translating it yields CSASQRGSRREQYF. This chain uses TRBV20-1 with TRBJ2-4; 8 nucleotides align to TRBD2. The J call could be wrong; TRBJ2-7 is a better fit for the DNA end. CDR3 length: 14 residues. Germline CDR1 and CDR2: DFQATT and SNEGSKA (reference sequence).

V is TRBV5-1 and J is TRBJ2-1; possible D gene TRBD2, 5 bases. The CDR3 loop spans 16 amino acids. CDR1 is SGHRS, CDR2 YFSETQ, per germline. V gave up 0 bases and J gave up 1 base, with 11 bases separating them. The CDR3 protein is CASSLVVWRSYNEQFF. In nucleotides, the CDR3 is TGCGCCAGCAGCTTGGTGGTGTGGAGGTCCTACAATGAGCAGTTCTTC.

In this sample, this clonotype turned up once. The rearrangement joins TRBV20-1 to TRBJ2-7; TRBD1 aligns across 9 bases. The J call may be incorrect, as the DNA end agrees better with TRBJ2-5. From germline, CDR1 is DFQATT and CDR2 SNEGSKA (reference sequence). The CDR3 is 15 amino acids. The CDR3 nucleotides are TGCAGTGCTAGTAGGGGGACAGGGTCCCAAGAGACCCAGTACTTC. Encoded protein: CSASRGTGSQETQYF.

The chain employs TRBV5-1 and TRBJ1-1; a possible D gene is TRBD1 (6 bases). CDR1 and CDR2 (germline): SGHRS, YFSETQ. Trimming took 0 bases from V and 4 from J, leaving 16 bases between them. This CDR3 is 16 amino acids long. In nucleotides, the CDR3 is TGCGCCAGCAGCTTGGCCGGGGGCCCCAAGCCCACTGAAGCTTTCTTT. This codes for CASSLAGGPKPTEAFF. The complete variable domain, with remaining parts taken from reference TRBV5-1 and TRBJ1-1, reads KAGVTQTPRYLIKTRGQQVTLSCSPISGHRSVSWYQQTPGQGLQFLFEYFSETQRNKGNFPGRFSGRQFSNSRSEMNVSTLELGDSALYLCASSLAGGPKPTEAFFGQGTRLTVV.

The sample holds a few counts of this clonotype. The V gene is TRBV5-5, the J gene TRBJ2-4; D is perhaps TRBD1 or TRBD2 (5 bases each). The DNA end is more similar to TRBJ2-7, so the J call may be wrong. Per the germline V gene, CDR1 is SGHKS and CDR2 is YYEKEE (reference sequence). CDR3 length: 15 residues. The CDR3 DNA reads TGTGCCAGCAGCTTATTAGCGACAGACCGCTACGAGCAGTACTTC. Translating it yields CASSLLATDRYEQYF.

The rearrangement links TRBV20-1 to TRBJ2-3; a weak D match, TRBD2 (5 bases). CDR1 is DFQATT, CDR2 SNEGSKA, per germline (reference sequence). The V end was cut by 5 bases, the J end by 5 bases, with 17 bases between. The CDR3 contains 14 residues. The DNA for the CDR3 is TGCAGTGCTTCCCTCCGCGGGCACCTAGATACGCAGTATTTT. Protein sequence: CSASLRGHLDTQYF.

Only one count was recorded for this clonotype. The chain combines TRBV20-1 with TRBJ1-5; 7 nucleotides align to TRBD1. The junction had 7 bases not matched to a gene; V was cut back by 5 bases and J by 6 bases. This CDR3 is built from 13 residues. CDR1 DFQATT and CDR2 SNEGSKA come from the germline V gene (reference sequence). The CDR3 sequence: CSAAPDRSQPQHF. The CDR3 bases are TGCAGTGCTGCCCCGGACAGGAGTCAGCCCCAGCATTTT.

Comments on this clonotype: The junction departs from the called germline gene at one end, perhaps through a read error. The chain is built from TRBV20-1 and TRBJ2-1, with TRBD1 matching 7 bases. CDR1 is DFQATT and CDR2 is SNEGSKA in the germline V gene (reference sequence). CDR3 length equals 13 residues. The CDR3 DNA reads as TGCAGTGCTAGTTGGACAGGCGGCAATGAGCAGGTCTTC. This gives the protein CSASWTGGNEQVF.

The chain is built from TRBV14 and TRBJ1-1; D gene unclear. The CDR3 sequence is 15 residues long. From germline, CDR1 is SGHDN and CDR2 FVKESK. The ends were cut back, 0 bases at V and 4 bases at J, with 12 bases in the middle. The CDR3 region is CASSQEVVVGTEAFF. The CDR3 DNA sequence: TGTGCCAGCAGCCAAGAGGTAGTCGTAGGCACTGAAGCTTTCTTT.

The rearrangement links TRBV29-1 to TRBJ2-4; 9 bases are shared with TRBD2. After removal of 0 bases from V and 6 bases from J, the junction contained 9 bases not matched to a gene. The CDR3 loop spans 16 amino acids. CDR1 and CDR2 (germline): SQVTM, ANQGSEA. The CDR3 DNA follows: TGCAGCGTTGAAGATCTTGCGGGAGGGCCGGCAAACATTCAGTACTTC. Translation: CSVEDLAGGPANIQYF.

V usage is TRBV9 and J usage is TRBJ1-5; D might be TRBD1 (6 bases). The CDR3 is 17 amino acids. V lost 0 bases and J 3 bases, leaving 16 bases between the germline ends. Germline CDR1 reads SGDLS; CDR2 reads YYNGEE. CDR3 amino acids: CASSVVGPGATNQPQHF. CDR3 nucleotide sequence: TGTGCCAGCAGCGTAGTAGGGCCAGGGGCGACCAATCAGCCCCAGCATTTT.

The rearrangement links TRBV4-2 to TRBJ2-5; no firm D call. The CDR3 consists of 14 residues. V was cut by 0 bases and J by 0 bases, with 5 bases left in between. CDR1 LGHNA and CDR2 YNFKEQ come from the germline V gene. This chain's CDR3 is CASSQDRDQETQYF. CDR3 sequence (DNA): TGTGCCAGCAGCCAAGATAGGGACCAAGAGACCCAGTACTTC.

J is TRBJ1-5 and V is TRBV4-2; the D gene is possibly TRBD1 (5 bases). Germline V gene data show CDR1 as LGHNA and CDR2 as YNFKEQ. Trimming removed 1 base from V and 5 bases from J, with 15 bases in between. The length of the CDR3 is 16 residues. This chain's CDR3 is CASSQAPDRGDQPQHF. CDR3 nucleotide sequence: TGTGCCAGCAGCCAAGCCCCGGATAGGGGAGATCAGCCCCAGCATTTT.

In its sample, this clonotype was seen a few times. The chain combines TRBV27 with TRBJ2-5; 7 positions match TRBD1. V was clipped by 3 bases and J by 2 bases; unmatched bases: 3. From germline, CDR1 is MNHEY and CDR2 SMNVEV (reference sequence). The CDR3 loop spans 14 amino acids. CDR3 coding DNA: TGTGCCAGCAGTTTGGACAGGCGTCAAGAGACCCAGTACTTC. Translation: CASSLDRRQETQYF.

The chain uses TRBV5-1 and TRBJ1-1, with a tentative D call TRBD1 (6 bases). Trimming removed 1 base at V and 5 bases at J, with 15 bases between. CDR1 SGHRS and CDR2 YFSETQ come from the germline V gene. CDR3 length: 15 amino acids. The CDR3 DNA reads TGCGCCAGCAGCTTGCAGGGGAGCCCTGCGACTGAAGCTTTCTTT. Translation gives CASSLQGSPATEAFF.

The chain links TRBV20-1 to TRBJ2-3; 10 bases align to TRBD1. The junction had 8 bases not matched to a gene; V was cut back by 5 bases and J by 3 bases. Looked up from germline, CDR1 is DFQATT and CDR2 is SNEGSKA (reference sequence). CDR3 size: 15 residues. This chain's CDR3 is CSAGDRGDLTDTQYF. CDR3 sequence (DNA): TGCAGTGCTGGGGACAGGGGAGACTTAACAGATACGCAGTATTTT.

This chain links TRBV20-1 with TRBJ2-7; TRBD2 might be the D (5 bases). CDR3 length: 12 amino acids. In germline, CDR1 is DFQATT, CDR2 SNEGSKA (reference sequence). Trimming took off 1 base at V and 6 bases at J, with 10 bases between the two ends. For the CDR3, the DNA is TGCAGTGCTAGAGGACTAACACCCGAGCAGTACTTC. Its protein product is CSARGLTPEQYF.